These 24 T cell receptor beta chains were sequenced from one sample in a study of T-cell reconstitution after alpha-beta-depleted transplantation in children. The TCRbeta library incorporated unique molecular identifiers. TCRdb recomputed calls from the PCR reads with MiXCR, one row per CDR3 protein. This table has about 980,000 distinct CDR3 sequences, around 30% appearing once. The sample here was PBMCs, mostly from graft donor cells, taken 360 days after TCRalphabeta/CD19-depleted stem cell transplant. These receptors all come from a boy less than two years old who had a stem cell transplant for SCID, so the T cells may come from the graft donor.

This clonotype has a handful of counts. The V and J genes are TRBV5-1 and TRBJ2-2; D gene ambiguous. The CDR3 loop spans 17 amino acids. Germline V CDR1 and CDR2: SGHRS, YFSETQ. Trimming stripped 5 bases from V and 3 bases from J, with 20 bases between. The CDR3 protein is CASRNVLSILDTGELFF. In DNA form, the CDR3 reads TGCGCCAGCAGGAACGTATTGTCTATCCTTGACACCGGGGAGCTGTTTTTT.

This clonotype was seen a handful of times. V is TRBV5-1 and J is TRBJ1-4; 9 bases map to TRBD1. V shed 4 bases and J 6 bases; nucleotides not matched to a gene: 7. This CDR3 is built from 15 residues. The germline V gene has CDR1 SGHRS and CDR2 YFSETQ. CDR3 DNA: TGCGCCAGCAGCGGTAACAGGGGGCGTGATGAAAAACTGTTTTTT. Translated: CASSGNRGRDEKLFF.

The genes are TRBV12-3 or TRBV12-4 and TRBJ1-5; 9 bases match TRBD1. V was clipped by 6 bases and J by 6 bases; unmatched bases: 9. The CDR3 totals 15 residues. The CDR3 region is CASSLTGGTGQPQHF. The CDR3, as DNA: TGTGCCAGCAGCCTGACAGGGGGGACAGGTCAGCCCCAGCATTTT.

This clonotype was seen more than once but under ten times. The rearrangement uses TRBV4-3 and TRBJ2-2; the D gene is possibly TRBD2 (5 bases). The CDR3 covers 14 residues. V lost 3 bases and J 4 bases, leaving 9 bases between the germline ends. CDR1 is LGHNA and CDR2 is YSLEER in the germline V gene. CDR3 protein: CASSQLGATGELFF. CDR3 bases: TGCGCCAGCAGCCAGCTGGGAGCCACCGGGGAGCTGTTTTTT.

V is TRBV5-1 and J is TRBJ1-1, with D possibly TRBD1 on 6 matching bases. The germline gives CDR1 SGHRS, CDR2 YFSETQ. The CDR3 is 16 amino acids. The germline V and J ends were trimmed by 4 bases and 6 bases, with 22 bases remaining between them. CDR3 residues: CASSLPTTGRGAEAFF. The CDR3 bases are TGCGCCAGCAGCCTCCCGACTACAGGGAGAGGCGCTGAAGCTTTCTTT.

The V gene is TRBV4-1, the J gene TRBJ1-1; D gene unclear. Germline CDR1 MGHRA, CDR2 YSYEKL. CDR3 length: 15 residues. V dropped 0 bases and J dropped 5 bases, with 13 bases sitting between them. CDR3 nucleotide sequence: TGCGCCAGCAGCCAAGAATGGACCTTGATAACTGAAGCTTTCTTT. Protein product: CASSQEWTLITEAFF.

The chain employs TRBV2 and TRBJ2-1, with D possibly being TRBD2 (6 bases). V was cut by 4 bases and J by 0 bases, with 10 bases left in between. The CDR3 runs to 15 residues. Germline loops: CDR1 SNHLY, CDR2 FYNNEI. In DNA, the CDR3 is TGTGCCAGCAGTGTGGGAGGCCACTCCTACAATGAGCAGTTCTTC. Its protein product is CASSVGGHSYNEQFF.

The CDR3 spells CASCRERWPAEGNTEAFF. The CDR3 DNA sequence: TGTGCCAGCTGTCGAGAAAGGTGGCCCGCAGAGGGGAACACTGAAGCTTTCTTT. The V and J genes are TRBV7-6 and TRBJ1-1; D ambiguous. This CDR3 is built from 18 residues. Trimming cost V 8 bases and J 1 base, with 26 bases left between them. The germline V gene encodes CDR1 SGHVS and CDR2 FNYEAQ.

The gene calls are TRBV20-1 and TRBJ2-5; D may be TRBD1 (6 bases). V was shortened by 5 bases and J by 5 bases, with 15 bases between the two germline ends. This CDR3 has 13 residues. From germline, CDR1 is DFQATT and CDR2 SNEGSKA (reference sequence). The CDR3 DNA sequence: TGCAGTGCTCGACGGACAGTAACTGAGACCCAGTACTTC. Its translation: CSARRTVTETQYF.

This clonotype was picked up a small number of times. The chain employs TRBV18 and TRBJ2-3; 11 positions agree with TRBD2. CDR1 and CDR2 (germline): KGHSH, LQKENI. Unmatched junction bases numbered 9, after V lost 7 bases and J lost 0 bases. This CDR3 comprises 17 residues. The CDR3 protein is CASLRGLAAISTDTQYF. The CDR3 region has the DNA TGTGCCAGCTTACGGGGACTAGCGGCAATTAGCACAGATACGCAGTATTTT. The full variable domain, its missing parts supplied by reference TRBV18 and TRBJ2-3, is NAGVMQNPRHLVRRRGQEARLRCSPMKGHSHVYWYRQLPEEGLKFMVYLQKENIIDESGMPKERFSAEFPKEGPSILRIQQVVRGDSAAYFCASLRGLAAISTDTQYFGPGTRLTVL.

This clonotype was counted ten times or more. This rearrangement joins TRBV10-3 to TRBJ2-3, with 9 bases aligning to TRBD2. This CDR3 comprises 14 residues. Trimming at V came to 9 bases and at J to 0 bases, leaving 4 bases not matched to a gene. Looked up from germline, CDR1 is ENHRY and CDR2 is SYGVKD. The CDR3 coding sequence is TGTGCCATGCGACTAGCGGAGAGCACAGATACGCAGTATTTT. Protein sequence: CAMRLAESTDTQYF.

The chain recombines TRBV9 with TRBJ2-1, with 10 bases lining up with TRBD2. The trim removed 6 bases at V and 2 bases at J, leaving 5 bases unmatched. The CDR3 contains 15 residues. Germline V gene sequence: CDR1 SGDLS, CDR2 YYNGEE. CDR3 sequence: CASTSGGAPYNEQFF. The CDR3, as DNA: TGTGCCAGCACGAGCGGGGGGGCCCCCTACAATGAGCAGTTCTTC.

The V and J genes are TRBV27 and TRBJ2-5, with a weak D call TRBD2 (6 bases). Trimming removed 11 bases at V and 5 bases at J, with 27 bases between. The CDR3 is 16 amino acids. Germline CDR1 and CDR2: MNHEY and SMNVEV (reference sequence). CDR3 in DNA: TGTGCCTCCAAGAGACGGGGACTTCGCCAGCGGGAGACCCAGTACTTC. Its protein product is CASKRRGLRQRETQYF.

V usage is TRBV12-3 or TRBV12-4 and J usage is TRBJ2-3; 11 bases line up with TRBD2. V lost 3 bases to trimming and J lost 0 bases; unmatched junction nucleotides: 14. The CDR3 sequence is 20 residues long. CDR3 in amino acids: CASSFFPPASGGSSTDTQYF. The CDR3, as DNA: TGTGCCAGCAGTTTTTTCCCTCCCGCTAGCGGGGGGTCTAGCACAGATACGCAGTATTTT.

In its sample, this clonotype was seen a few times. This chain connects TRBV9 to TRBJ2-1; TRBD1 matches at 9 bases. CDR1 and CDR2 (germline): SGDLS, YYNGEE. V shed 3 bases, J shed 5 bases, and the junction held 6 bases outside the gene matches. CDR3 length equals 15 residues. The CDR3 DNA reads TGTGCCAGCAGCGGCGGGACAGGGAGGAACAATGAGCAGTTCTTC. This sequence encodes CASSGGTGRNNEQFF.

There are a few counts of this clonotype. This chain joins TRBV10-3 and TRBJ1-6; 7 bases line up with TRBD1. The CDR3 runs 12 residues. After removal of 0 bases from V and 13 bases from J, the junction contained 0 bases not matched to a gene. Per germline, CDR1 ENHRY and CDR2 SYGVKD. The CDR3 loop reads CAISESTGPLHF. CDR3 coding DNA: TGTGCCATCAGTGAGTCGACAGGGCCCCTCCACTTT.

Here the CDR3 reads CSASRRRSKNIQYF. The DNA for the CDR3 is TGCAGTGCTAGTCGCCGGAGATCCAAAAACATTCAGTACTTC. The chain combines TRBV20-1 with TRBJ2-4; D remains ambiguous. The V and J ends lost 3 bases and 2 bases respectively, with 11 bases between them. Germline assignment: CDR1 DFQATT and CDR2 SNEGSKA (reference sequence). The CDR3 contains 14 residues.

This clonotype appeared a single time. V gene TRBV4-1 combines with J gene TRBJ1-2, with 8 bases matching TRBD1. The J segment lost 8 bases and the V segment lost 11 bases, leaving 19 bases of the junction unmatched. Germline V gene data show CDR1 as MGHRA and CDR2 as YSYEKL. There are 15 residues in the CDR3. CDR3 sequence reads: CAPPRQGARTWGYTF. CDR3 bases: TGCGCCCCTCCGCGGCAGGGGGCTCGGACGTGGGGCTACACCTTC.

This clonotype was seen many times. The rearrangement links TRBV7-2 to TRBJ2-1, with D unclear. Trimming left V 4 bases short and J 8 bases short, with 12 bases between. Germline V CDR1 and CDR2: SGHTA, FQGNSA. CDR3 length: 13 residues. CDR3 nucleotides: TGTGCCAGCAGCTCCCCTCCCAGTGATGAGCAGTTCTTC. Translated, it gives CASSSPPSDEQFF. The complete variable domain, with remaining parts taken from reference TRBV7-2 and TRBJ2-1, reads GAGVSQSPSNKVTEKGKDVELRCDPISGHTALYWYRQSLGQGLEFLIYFQGNSAPDKSGLPSDRFSAERTGGSVSTLTIQRTQQEDSAVYLCASSSPPSDEQFFGPGTRLTVL.

This clonotype has a count of ten or more. The rearrangement joins TRBV15 to TRBJ2-5; TRBD1 might be the D (5 bases). Germline V gene lookup returns CDR1 LNHNV and CDR2 YYDKDF (reference sequence). This CDR3 has 14 residues. Trimming cost V 0 bases and J 1 base, with 6 bases left between them. The CDR3 loop is CATSRDRAQETQYF. CDR3 DNA sequence: TGTGCCACCAGCAGAGACAGGGCCCAAGAGACCCAGTACTTC.

CDR3 DNA sequence: TGTGCCAGCAGCTTGTTGGGGCAGGGGGCAGACATTCAGTACTTC. This gives the protein CASSLLGQGADIQYF. The chain is built from TRBV7-9 and TRBJ2-4; 8 nucleotides match TRBD1. V was clipped by 3 bases and J by 8 bases; unmatched bases: 9. Germline V lookup: CDR1 SEHNR, CDR2 FQNEAQ (reference sequence). CDR3 length equals 15 residues.

The chain is built from TRBV20-1 and TRBJ2-3, with 7 bases identical to TRBD2. After removal of 3 bases from V and 5 bases from J, the junction contained 8 bases not matched to a gene. The CDR3 is made up of 14 amino acids. Germline CDR1 reads DFQATT; CDR2 reads SNEGSKA (reference sequence). The CDR3 DNA reads as TGCAGTGCTAGGATAGCGGGCCCCCGAGATACGCAGTATTTT. Residues: CSARIAGPRDTQYF.

Only a few counts were recorded for this clonotype. The V call is TRBV28, the J call TRBJ1-1; 9 bases are shared with TRBD1. In germline, CDR1 is MDHEN, CDR2 SYDVKM. V lost 1 base and J lost 3; bases outside the gene matches: 3. This CDR3 has 15 amino acids. Here the CDR3 reads CASSLSGTGHTEAFF. CDR3 bases: TGTGCCAGCAGTTTATCCGGGACAGGGCACACTGAAGCTTTCTTT. The variable domain in full, completed from reference TRBV28 and TRBJ1-1, reads DVKVTQSSRYLVKRTGEKVFLECVQDMDHENMFWYRQDPGLGLRLIYFSYDVKMKEKGDIPEGYSVSREKKERFSLILESASTNQTSMYLCASSLSGTGHTEAFFGQGTRLTVV.

The sample holds a few counts of this clonotype. The chain couples TRBV5-1 to TRBJ2-3; 9 bases align to TRBD1. The CDR3 is made up of 14 amino acids. CDR1 is SGHRS and CDR2 is YFSETQ in the germline V gene. V lost 3 bases, J lost 4 bases, and 3 bases stayed unmatched. CDR3 sequence reads: CASSSTGGADTQYF. In DNA form, the CDR3 reads TGCGCCAGCAGCTCGACAGGGGGAGCAGATACGCAGTATTTT.